The clone carrying this TCR beta chain has a single count. This CDR3 has 12 amino acids. V lost 6 bases to trimming and J lost 9 bases; unmatched junction nucleotides: 3. Germline CDR1 and CDR2: KGHSH and LQKENI. The sample's time point: blood 2 weeks post-SBRT. Treatment defined: 15 Gy SBRT to primary tumor, nephrectomy 4 weeks later. The patient's renal cell carcinoma had clear cell pathology. This sample stems from a study of radiation and T cells in renal cell carcinoma. Sequencing used immunoSEQ multiplex PCR; TCRdb keeps in-frame clones, though not all of them. This sample has tens of thousands of clones, with just over 85% found just once.

The receptor was derived from a woman aged 50 to 60 with renal cell carcinoma. The sample was blood, taken from a patient whose treatment included radiotherapy and nephrectomy. The V and J genes are TRBV18 and TRBJ2-1; TRBD1 agrees at 9 bases. CDR3 bases: TGTGCCAGCTCGGGACAGGGAGGTGAGCAGTTCTTC. The encoded protein is CASSGQGGEQFF. Together with reference TRBV18 and TRBJ2-1, the CDR3 gives the full variable domain: NAGVMQNPRHLVRRRGQEARLRCSPMKGHSHVYWYRQLPEEGLKFMVYLQKENIIDESGMPKERFSAEFPKEGPSILRIQQVVRGDSAAYFCASSGQGGEQFFGPGTRLTVL.